This T cell receptor (beta chain) emerged from a study of early T cells in non-severe SARS-CoV-2 infection. Study as a whole: It was bulk RNA from unsorted whole blood that was sequenced, and the chains were unpaired.

General study points: Lookups in VDJdb leaned toward anti-spike CD8 responses and missed private and CD4 specificities.

This clonotype appeared many times. Antigen specificity is unknown. The TCR library protocol attached unique molecular identifiers to the individual cDNA molecules. TCRdb reanalysed the 5' RACE reads using MiXCR and keeps one entry per CDR3 protein. The data show about 87,000 distinct CDR3 sequences, approximately 14% seen once. CDR1 is SEHNR and CDR2 is FQNEAQ in the germline V gene (reference sequence). V was cut by 5 bases and J by 5 bases, with 6 bases left in between. The CDR3 consists of 11 residues. What was sequenced was whole blood. This TCR came from an adult who was a healthcare worker with PCR-confirmed SARS-CoV-2 infection or an uninfected control (not recorded which). This chain connects TRBV7-9 to TRBJ1-2; no definite D call. In DNA, the CDR3 is TGTGCCAGCAGCCCCGGATATGGCTACACCTTC. Its translation: CASSPGYGYTF.